This TCR beta chain came from a study of T cell repertoires in cytomegalovirus infection. MiXCR was run by TCRdb on the reads, yielding one entry per CDR3 protein. The repertoire has approximately 160,000 distinct CDR3 sequences, under 20% of them found once; the top ten carry about 17%. This CDR3 has 17 residues. Germline CDR1 reads MDHEN; CDR2 reads SYDVKM. V was clipped by 6 bases and J by 8 bases; unmatched bases: 12. The sequenced sample was CD8+ T cells from PBMCs. The sequence was collected from a human donor in good health (CMV status not recorded). Some clones in this sample may be carry-over from other donors' samples. The chain is built from TRBV28 and TRBJ2-1, with 14 bases matching TRBD2. The CDR3 region is CASSLGLAGEFVDEQFF. In DNA form, the CDR3 reads TGTGCCAGCAGCCTGGGACTAGCGGGAGAATTCGTCGATGAGCAGTTCTTC.